The 5 T cell receptor beta chains given below trace back to one sample, sequenced in a study of blood T cell repertoires in COVID-19. The repertoire was sequenced with immunoSEQ multiplex PCR; TCRdb's copy has only in-frame clones and lacks some. The table lists approximately 150,000 clones, around 90% of them singletons. Sequencing input: peripheral blood. The receptor set was obtained from a man aged 18-30 years with COVID-19, enrolled during active disease.

The DNA for the CDR3 is TGTGCCAGCAGTCCCCCGGACAGGGCAATGGCTAGCGAGCAGTACTTC. It codes for CASSPPDRAMASEQYF. V usage is TRBV27 and J usage is TRBJ2-7; 8 nucleotides line up with TRBD1. CDR1 and CDR2 (germline): MNHEY, SMNVEV (reference sequence). The CDR3 runs 16 residues. The junction had 15 bases not matched to a gene; V was cut back by 5 bases and J by 6 bases.

The chain links TRBV6-6 to TRBJ2-1; possible D gene TRBD2, 5 bases. Germline V lookup: CDR1 MNHNY, CDR2 SVGAGI (reference sequence). CDR3 length: 16 residues. With 6 bases removed from V and 5 bases from J, the gap between germline ends came to 20 bases. CDR3 residues: CASSLPSGMGHNEQFF. The CDR3 DNA sequence: TGTGCCAGCAGCCTACCGTCGGGGATGGGTCACAATGAGCAGTTCTTC.

This clone was counted a few times. No DNA is shown, since the ends of the CDR3 on it are uncertain; the CDR3 is the one TCRdb lists. The V gene is TRBV29-1, the J gene TRBJ1-4; TRBD1 is taken as the D call from the table, unchecked against the DNA. In germline, CDR1 is SQVTM, CDR2 ANQGSEA. 16 amino acids form the CDR3, both terminal residues included. The CDR3: CSVVGTGTSRWEKLLF.

This chain uses TRBV2 with TRBJ2-1; TRBD2 agrees at 8 bases. Losses at the gene ends were 6 bases for V and 6 bases for J; bases not matched to a gene: 7. Germline V CDR1 and CDR2: SNHLY, FYNNEI. CDR3 size: 14 residues. This chain's CDR3 is CASRESGRINEQFF. The DNA of the CDR3 is TGTGCCAGCAGGGAAAGCGGGAGAATCAATGAGCAGTTCTTC. Full variable domain (remainder filled in from reference TRBV2 and TRBJ2-1): EPEVTQTPSHQVTQMGQEVILRCVPISNHLYFYWYRQILGQKVEFLVSFYNNEISEKSEIFDDQFSVERPDGSNFTLKIRSTKLEDSAMYFCASRESGRINEQFFGPGTRLTVL.

The rearrangement links TRBV2 to TRBJ1-5, with D possibly matching TRBD1 (6 bases). The germline CDR1 and CDR2 sequences are SNHLY and FYNNEI. The CDR3 runs to 16 residues. The germline V and J ends were trimmed by 2 bases and 2 bases, with 13 bases remaining between them. CDR3: CASSELVGGGNQPQHF. The CDR3 region has the DNA TGTGCCAGCAGTGAATTGGTTGGGGGCGGCAATCAGCCCCAGCATTTT.